These T cell receptor beta chains were read from a single sample in a study of blood T cell repertoires in COVID-19. TCRdb keeps only in-frame clones here, not all; method: immunoSEQ multiplex PCR. This sample has over 55,000 clones, with over 70% found just once. The specimen was peripheral blood. These receptors all stem from a woman in her 70s with acute or convalescent COVID-19. CDR3s leave out the opening cysteine and the closing phenylalanine or tryptophan. Each record gives: V gene, J gene, CDR3 protein.

V gene: TRBV2; J gene: TRBJ1-2; CDR3 protein: ASSNNGQGVYGYT
V gene: TRBV6-1; J gene: TRBJ2-7; CDR3 protein: ASRAQGARDEQY
V gene: TRBV2; J gene: TRBJ2-1; CDR3 protein: ASVVEEDNEQF
V gene: TRBV11-2; J gene: TRBJ1-1; CDR3 protein: ASSPGQGAGAF
V gene: TRBV19; J gene: TRBJ2-6; CDR3 protein: ASSRSSGANVLT
V gene: TRBV7-2; J gene: TRBJ2-5; CDR3 protein: ASSLDRGWRETQY
V gene: TRBV24-1; J gene: TRBJ2-3; CDR3 protein: ATSDFPTDTQY
V gene: TRBV7-2; J gene: TRBJ1-2; CDR3 protein: ASSLKLGTNYGYT
V gene: TRBV7-3; J gene: TRBJ1-1; CDR3 protein: ASSAQEGRAGTEAF
V gene: TRBV7-2; J gene: TRBJ1-5; CDR3 protein: ASSFAGGDQPQH
V gene: TRBV2; J gene: TRBJ1-5; CDR3 protein: ASSATGGAGQPQH
V gene: TRBV5-1; J gene: TRBJ1-2; CDR3 protein: ASSLEGTGSYGYT
V gene: TRBV2; J gene: TRBJ2-1; CDR3 protein: ASSGDRSIRF
V gene: TRBV28; J gene: TRBJ1-1; CDR3 protein: ASSEGQLNTEAF
V gene: TRBV19; J gene: TRBJ1-1; CDR3 protein: ASSITGGWAEAF
V gene: TRBV5-4; J gene: TRBJ1-1; CDR3 protein: ASSWGGPQAF
V gene: TRBV1; J gene: TRBJ1-2; CDR3 protein: TSSQHRGYGYT
V gene: TRBV9; J gene: TRBJ2-3; CDR3 protein: ASNHLAGFTDTQY
V gene: TRBV6-2/TRBV6-3; J gene: TRBJ2-2; CDR3 protein: ASSYGPSSYSGELF
V gene: TRBV12-5; J gene: TRBJ2-1; CDR3 protein: ASGRSSYNEQF
V gene: TRBV4-1; J gene: TRBJ2-3; CDR3 protein: ASSQGDSRADTQY
V gene: TRBV18; J gene: TRBJ2-5; CDR3 protein: ASSSDRGKTQY
V gene: TRBV10-3; J gene: TRBJ1-2; CDR3 protein: AISEPTTQGRYGYT
V gene: TRBV5-8; J gene: TRBJ2-7; CDR3 protein: ASSRIGTGVLEQY
V gene: TRBV30; J gene: TRBJ2-3; CDR3 protein: AWSAVLWETDTQY
V gene: TRBV5-1; J gene: TRBJ2-5; CDR3 protein: ASSLSYQETQY
V gene: TRBV27; J gene: TRBJ1-1; CDR3 protein: ASSFNDRGSRNTEAF
V gene: TRBV28; J gene: TRBJ2-2; CDR3 protein: ASSAPLAGHTGELF
V gene: TRBV12-5; J gene: TRBJ1-5; CDR3 protein: ASVLHKGRYSNQPQH
V gene: TRBV29-1; J gene: TRBJ2-3; CDR3 protein: SAGGRPRTDTQY
V gene: TRBV29-1; J gene: TRBJ1-1; CDR3 protein: SVALDRVTEAF
V gene: TRBV19; J gene: TRBJ2-2; CDR3 protein: ASLPGLTTGELF
V gene: TRBV5-6; J gene: TRBJ1-2; CDR3 protein: ASSLRGGYGYT
V gene: TRBV18; J gene: TRBJ1-2; CDR3 protein: ASSPVSGGYT
V gene: TRBV7-3; J gene: TRBJ1-6; CDR3 protein: ASSLQQGPLH
V gene: TRBV20-1; J gene: TRBJ1-5; CDR3 protein: SASRGYGNQPQH
V gene: TRBV10-2; J gene: TRBJ2-2; CDR3 protein: ASTRLARNTGELF
V gene: TRBV7-2; J gene: TRBJ1-4; CDR3 protein: ASSTPRGHRDEKLF
V gene: TRBV21-1; J gene: TRBJ2-5; CDR3 protein: ASSIRDIQETQY
V gene: TRBV11-3; J gene: TRBJ1-1; CDR3 protein: ASSSPPSTEAF